This entry lists 3 T cell receptor beta chains sequenced from one sample in a study of blood T cell repertoires in COVID-19. Only in-frame clones appear in the TCRdb table, and some are missing; sequencing was by immunoSEQ multiplex PCR. This table holds about 190,000 clones, 84% found once. Sample: peripheral blood. The receptor set was obtained from a human donor in a cohort sampled during active COVID-19.

This clone has only a few counts. The V call is TRBV29-1, the J call TRBJ2-1, with a weak D call TRBD1 (5 bases). This CDR3 comprises 13 residues. Germline V lookup: CDR1 SQVTM, CDR2 ANQGSEA. Trimming cost V 3 bases and J 2 bases, with 8 bases left between them. The CDR3 DNA reads TGCAGCGTTGAGGGGCAGCCCTACAATGAGCAGTTCTTC. Its protein is CSVEGQPYNEQFF.

V gene TRBV27 combines with J gene TRBJ1-2; TRBD1 agrees at 7 bases. The V gene's germline CDR1 is MNHEY and CDR2 SMNVEV (reference sequence). The trim removed 5 bases at V and 6 bases at J, leaving 6 bases unmatched. The CDR3 sequence is 13 residues long. The DNA for the CDR3 is TGTGCCAGCAGTAGACAGGGATTGAATGGCTACACCTTC. This translates into CASSRQGLNGYTF.

This chain links TRBV3-1 (or the pseudogene TRBV3-2) with TRBJ1-1; possible D gene TRBD1, 6 bases. V was cut by 4 bases and J by 3 bases, with 12 bases left in between. Looked up from germline, CDR1 is LGHDT and CDR2 is YNNKEL (reference sequence). This CDR3 is 14 amino acids long. DNA of the CDR3: TGTGCCAGCAGCCTCGTACAGGGCTACACTGAAGCTTTCTTT. This codes for CASSLVQGYTEAFF.